A selection of T cell receptor beta chains follows, all from one sample in a study of T cell repertoires in cytomegalovirus infection. From the reads, TCRdb called clonotypes with MiXCR, one entry per CDR3 protein. Among 830,000 or so distinct CDR3 sequences listed, 32% were seen once. Their antigens are not known. Specimen: cultured CD8+ T cells from PBMCs, collected from culture after CMV antigen stimulation. These TCRs come from a human donor in good health (CMV status not recorded). Some clones in this sample may be carry-over from other donors' samples. The CDR3 runs from the conserved cysteine through the conserved F or W. Each record gives: CDR3 protein, V gene.

CDR3 protein: CATQGQSYEQYF
V gene: TRBV19

CDR3 protein: CASSLGQKQPSNQPQHF
V gene: TRBV7-2

CDR3 protein: CASSLRGTSSYQETQYF
V gene: TRBV27

CDR3 protein: CASSPWDRAYNEQFF
V gene: TRBV7-2

CDR3 protein: CGSSSRRNSYNEQFF
V gene: TRBV7-3

CDR3 protein: CASSSTPLRTDNTEAFF
V gene: TRBV7-9

CDR3 protein: CSARGDTEAFF
V gene: TRBV20-1

CDR3 protein: CASSLVSGRTAYEQYF
V gene: TRBV7-4

CDR3 protein: CASRDRAETGANVLTF
V gene: TRBV6-5

CDR3 protein: CASSVDRGYEQFF
V gene: TRBV9